These T cell receptor beta chains were read from a single sample in a study of shared clonotypes between healthy human individuals. Here immunoSEQ multiplex PCR was the method, and the copy in TCRdb shows in-frame clones only, minus some. The sample has a few hundred thousand clones, roughly 96% seen once; the top ten hold 0.25% to 0.35%. Sequenced material: memory CD8+ T cells sorted from blood. Receptors originate from a man aged 25-40 years in good health. Each CDR3 is given with its conserved first and last residue.

TRBV7-2	TRBJ2-7	CASSLALLGQGGDEQYF
TRBV19	TRBJ2-7	CASTFSGYEQYF
TRBV7-9	TRBJ2-3	CASSTSGGRGTDTQYF
TRBV19	TRBJ2-7	CASSIYQGAKEQYF
TRBV5-6	TRBJ1-2	CASSLLTRPPLNYGYTF
TRBV10-3	TRBJ2-3	CAISVSGLFTDTQYF
TRBV25-1	TRBJ2-1	CASSEYTRRYNEQFF
TRBV7-2	TRBJ1-2	CASSLGWNNYGYTF
TRBV27	TRBJ2-2	CASTEAASPNTGELFF
TRBV19	TRBJ2-5	CASSPGLAAQETQYF
TRBV6-4	TRBJ2-3	CASSMREGVDTQYF